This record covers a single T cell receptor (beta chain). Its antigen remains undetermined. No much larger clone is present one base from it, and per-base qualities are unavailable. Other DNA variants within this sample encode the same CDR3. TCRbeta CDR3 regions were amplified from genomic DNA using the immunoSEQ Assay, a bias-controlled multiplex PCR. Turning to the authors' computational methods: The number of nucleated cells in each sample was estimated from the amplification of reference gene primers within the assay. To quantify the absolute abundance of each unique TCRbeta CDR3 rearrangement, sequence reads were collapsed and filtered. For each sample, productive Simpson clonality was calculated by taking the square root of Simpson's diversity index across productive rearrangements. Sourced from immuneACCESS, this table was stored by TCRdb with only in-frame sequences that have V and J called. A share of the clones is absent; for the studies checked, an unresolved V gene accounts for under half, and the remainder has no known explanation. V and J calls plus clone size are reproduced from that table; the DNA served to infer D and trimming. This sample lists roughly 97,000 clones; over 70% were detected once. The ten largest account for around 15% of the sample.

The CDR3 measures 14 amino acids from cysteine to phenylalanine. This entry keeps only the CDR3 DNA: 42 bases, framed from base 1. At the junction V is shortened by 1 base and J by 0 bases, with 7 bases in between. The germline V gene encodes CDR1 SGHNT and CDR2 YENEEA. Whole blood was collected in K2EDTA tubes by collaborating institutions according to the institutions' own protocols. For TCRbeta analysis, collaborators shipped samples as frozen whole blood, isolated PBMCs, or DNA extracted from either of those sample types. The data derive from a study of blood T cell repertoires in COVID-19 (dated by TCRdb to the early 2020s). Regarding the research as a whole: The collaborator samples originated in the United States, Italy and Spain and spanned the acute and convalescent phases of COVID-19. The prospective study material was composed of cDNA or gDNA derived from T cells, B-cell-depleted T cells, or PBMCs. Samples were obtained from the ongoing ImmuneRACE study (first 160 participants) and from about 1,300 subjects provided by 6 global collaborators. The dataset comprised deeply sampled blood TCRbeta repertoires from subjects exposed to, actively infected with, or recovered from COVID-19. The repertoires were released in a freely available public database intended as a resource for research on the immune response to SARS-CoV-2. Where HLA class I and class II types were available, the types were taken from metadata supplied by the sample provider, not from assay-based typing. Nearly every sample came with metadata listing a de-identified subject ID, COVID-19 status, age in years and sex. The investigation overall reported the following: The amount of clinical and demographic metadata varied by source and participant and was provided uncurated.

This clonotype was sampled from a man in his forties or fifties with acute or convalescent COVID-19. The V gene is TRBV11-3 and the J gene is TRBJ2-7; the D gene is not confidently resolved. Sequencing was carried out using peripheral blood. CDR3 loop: CASSLGPSSYEQYF. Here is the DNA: TGTGCCAGCAGCTTAGGCCCGAGCTCCTACGAGCAGTACTTC. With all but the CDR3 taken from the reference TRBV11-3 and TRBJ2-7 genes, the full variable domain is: EAGVVQSPRYKIIEKKQPVAFWCNPISGHNTLYWYLQNLGQGPELLIRYENEEAVDDSQLPKDRFSAERLKGVDSTLKIQPAELGDSAVYLCASSLGPSSYEQYFGPGTRLTVT.